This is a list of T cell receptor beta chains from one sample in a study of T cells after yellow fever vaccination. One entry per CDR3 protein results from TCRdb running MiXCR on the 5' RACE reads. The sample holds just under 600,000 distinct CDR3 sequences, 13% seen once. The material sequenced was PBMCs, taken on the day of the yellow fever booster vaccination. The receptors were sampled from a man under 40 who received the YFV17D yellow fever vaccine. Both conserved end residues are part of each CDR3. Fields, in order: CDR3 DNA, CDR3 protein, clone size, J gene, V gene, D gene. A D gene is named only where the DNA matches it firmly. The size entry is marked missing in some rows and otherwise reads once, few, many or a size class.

DNA: TGTGCCGGAGGGTTTTCCTTGAACACTGAAGCTTTCTTT
CDR3: CAGGFSLNTEAFF
size: few
J: TRBJ1-1
V: TRBV6-4
D: -

DNA: TGTGCCAGCAGCTTAAATATCGCGGGGAGGGCCAAAAACATTCAGTACTTC
CDR3: CASSLNIAGRAKNIQYF
size: many
J: TRBJ2-4
V: TRBV11-2
D: -

DNA: TGCAGTGCTTACACCCCCTATGAGCAGTTCTTC
CDR3: CSAYTPYEQFF
size: few
J: TRBJ2-1
V: TRBV20-1
D: -

DNA: TGTGCCAGCAGGGTGGGACTAGCGGCCACCGGGGAGCTGTTTTTT
CDR3: CASRVGLAATGELFF
size: many
J: TRBJ2-2
V: TRBV28
D: TRBD2

DNA: TGTGCCAGCAGCGCGCGGGAGTCGGCCAATGAGCAGTTCTTC
CDR3: CASSARESANEQFF
size: few
J: TRBJ2-1
V: TRBV7-8
D: TRBD2

DNA: TGCGCCAGCAGCTTCCGTCGACAGGGGGAAGGCGGGGAGCTGTTTTTT
CDR3: CASSFRRQGEGGELFF
size: few
J: TRBJ2-2
V: TRBV5-1
D: TRBD1

DNA: TGTGCCAGCAGTTTAAATCGGCAGGGAGGTGGAGGGACCTTC
CDR3: CASSLNRQGGGGTF
size: -
J: TRBJ1-2
V: TRBV12-3/TRBV12-4
D: -

DNA: TGTGCCAGCAGCTTTAGACCTCCGGGGGACCACGAGCAGTACTTC
CDR3: CASSFRPPGDHEQYF
size: few
J: TRBJ2-7
V: TRBV11-2
D: -

DNA: TGCGCCAGCAGCCGAACCCTAGGGGTGGGTAATGAGCAGTTCTTC
CDR3: CASSRTLGVGNEQFF
size: -
J: TRBJ2-1
V: TRBV4-3
D: -

DNA: TGTGCCAGCAGTCCTGACAGGGACCATGGCTACACCTTC
CDR3: CASSPDRDHGYTF
size: few
J: TRBJ1-2
V: TRBV9
D: TRBD1

DNA: TGTGCCTCTTGGCGGGGGTCAGACAATCAGCCCCAGCATTTT
CDR3: CASWRGSDNQPQHF
size: few
J: TRBJ1-5
V: TRBV2
D: -

DNA: TGCGCCAGCAGCCAAGTAGCGGGAGGGCGACTCAATGAGCAGTTCTTC
CDR3: CASSQVAGGRLNEQFF
size: once
J: TRBJ2-1
V: TRBV4-3
D: TRBD2

DNA: TGTGCCAGCAGTACCCCCGTGGGGGAAGACAATGAGCAGTTCTTC
CDR3: CASSTPVGEDNEQFF
size: few
J: TRBJ2-1
V: TRBV12-3/TRBV12-4
D: -

DNA: TGTGCCAGCTCACCCGCGAGGGGAGACACTGAAGCTTTCTTT
CDR3: CASSPARGDTEAFF
size: -
J: TRBJ1-1
V: TRBV18
D: -

DNA: TGCGCCAGCAGCCAAGAGGGCGGGAATGCCCCATACGAGCAGTACTTC
CDR3: CASSQEGGNAPYEQYF
size: few
J: TRBJ2-7
V: TRBV4-1
D: -

DNA: TGTGCCACGCGACTAGCGGGAGTTACAGATACGCAGTATTTT
CDR3: CATRLAGVTDTQYF
size: -
J: TRBJ2-3
V: TRBV19
D: TRBD2

DNA: TGTGCCAGCAGCTCACAGGGGGGATCGGTCATATATTTT
CDR3: CASSSQGGSVIYF
size: -
J: TRBJ1-3
V: TRBV5-6
D: TRBD1

DNA: TGTGCCAGCAGGGCAGAGCTAGCGGGGAACTACGAGCAGTACTTC
CDR3: CASRAELAGNYEQYF
size: many
J: TRBJ2-7
V: TRBV7-2
D: TRBD2

DNA: TGTGCCAGCAGCTTAGAACCATCTGGGGCCAACGTCCTGACTTTC
CDR3: CASSLEPSGANVLTF
size: few
J: TRBJ2-6
V: TRBV7-2
D: -

DNA: TGTGCCAGCAGCCCCCCCCTGAGACTAGCGGGAGGGGATGAGCAGTTCTTC
CDR3: CASSPPLRLAGGDEQFF
size: few
J: TRBJ2-1
V: TRBV7-9
D: TRBD2

DNA: TGTGCCAGCAGCTTAAATGGCGGGAGGGCAGTGGACGAGCAGTACTTC
CDR3: CASSLNGGRAVDEQYF
size: few
J: TRBJ2-7
V: TRBV7-6
D: TRBD2

DNA: TGTGCCAGCCGGGGGGTCAGAAAGGGAGCCTACGAGCAGTACTTC
CDR3: CASRGVRKGAYEQYF
size: few
J: TRBJ2-7
V: TRBV6-1
D: TRBD2

DNA: TGTGCCAGCAGTTTGGAGACAGGGGGCCCCTACGAGCAGTACTTC
CDR3: CASSLETGGPYEQYF
size: many
J: TRBJ2-7
V: TRBV12-3/TRBV12-4
D: TRBD1

DNA: TGCGCCAGCAGCCAAGACGATCTGGACAACACCATATATTTT
CDR3: CASSQDDLDNTIYF
size: few
J: TRBJ1-3
V: TRBV4-3
D: -

DNA: TGTGCCAGCAGCTCCGGACTAGCGGGAAGCAATGAGCAGTTCTTC
CDR3: CASSSGLAGSNEQFF
size: many
J: TRBJ2-1
V: TRBV11-1
D: TRBD2

DNA: TGCGCCAGCAGCTTGGTCCCAAGCCCCGGGACTAGCGGGTACGAGCAGTACTTC
CDR3: CASSLVPSPGTSGYEQYF
size: many
J: TRBJ2-7
V: TRBV5-1
D: TRBD2

DNA: TGTGCCAGCAGCTTCACGCTGGAAGCTGGACCTGAAGCTTTCTTT
CDR3: CASSFTLEAGPEAFF
size: few
J: TRBJ1-1
V: TRBV7-2
D: -

DNA: TGCAGCGTTGAAGGCCTGTCCGGGACTAGCTCCGAGCAGTACTTC
CDR3: CSVEGLSGTSSEQYF
size: -
J: TRBJ2-7
V: TRBV29-1
D: TRBD2

DNA: TGTGCCAGCAGTGGTAGCGGGAGGGCCCTCGGGGAGCTGTTTTTT
CDR3: CASSGSGRALGELFF
size: -
J: TRBJ2-2
V: TRBV6-1
D: TRBD2

DNA: TGTGCCAGCAGTAGGGGACAGGGTAAAAAACTGTTTTTT
CDR3: CASSRGQGKKLFF
size: -
J: TRBJ1-4
V: TRBV6-1
D: TRBD1

DNA: TGTGCCAGCAGCCAGAGCGGGAGGATCGAGTTCGAAGAGACCCAGTACTTC
CDR3: CASSQSGRIEFEETQYF
size: -
J: TRBJ2-5
V: TRBV11-2
D: TRBD2

DNA: TGCAGCGTGGGGACTAGTGGTTCGCAGTACTTC
CDR3: CSVGTSGSQYF
size: -
J: TRBJ2-7
V: TRBV29-1
D: TRBD2

DNA: TGTGCCAGCAGACAAACAGCGTACCAAGAGACCCAGTACTTC
CDR3: CASRQTAYQETQYF
size: -
J: TRBJ2-5
V: TRBV6-1
D: -

DNA: TGTGCCAGCAGATATGTCGGTAATCAGCCCCAGCATTTT
CDR3: CASRYVGNQPQHF
size: -
J: TRBJ1-5
V: TRBV6-5
D: -

DNA: TGTGCCACCAGTGATCTAACGGGGGAGCAGTACTTC
CDR3: CATSDLTGEQYF
size: few
J: TRBJ2-7
V: TRBV24-1
D: -

DNA: TGTGCCAGCAGCCACCTCGCCGGCCAGGGGGGTGAGCAGTTCTTC
CDR3: CASSHLAGQGGEQFF
size: few
J: TRBJ2-1
V: TRBV3-1
D: -

DNA: TGTGCCAGCGGATTGACTAAAAACATTCAGTACTTC
CDR3: CASGLTKNIQYF
size: -
J: TRBJ2-4
V: TRBV7-9
D: -

DNA: TGCGCCAGCAGCCAGGAGGGGGGGCGGACAGATACGCAGTATTTT
CDR3: CASSQEGGRTDTQYF
size: few
J: TRBJ2-3
V: TRBV4-3
D: -

DNA: TGCGCCAGCAGTTGGGGGAGTGGGAAAGCCAATGAGCAGTTCTTC
CDR3: CASSWGSGKANEQFF
size: few
J: TRBJ2-1
V: TRBV4-3
D: -

DNA: TGTGCCAGCAGCTTAGCTGCGGCTAGCCGCGAGCAGTACTTC
CDR3: CASSLAAASREQYF
size: few
J: TRBJ2-7
V: TRBV7-2
D: -

DNA: TGCAGTGCTAGCAATCTACTGAGCCACGAGCAGTACTTC
CDR3: CSASNLLSHEQYF
size: few
J: TRBJ2-7
V: TRBV20-1
D: -

DNA: TGTGCCAGCAGCTCACCGCAGGGGGTCCAATATGGCTACACCTTC
CDR3: CASSSPQGVQYGYTF
size: -
J: TRBJ1-2
V: TRBV13
D: TRBD1

DNA: TGCGCCAGCAGCTTGGAGGTGCAGTGGATCTTC
CDR3: CASSLEVQWIF
size: few
J: TRBJ2-1
V: TRBV5-1
D: -

DNA: TGTGCCACCAGCAGAGATGGGGGGAATCAGCCCCAGCATTTT
CDR3: CATSRDGGNQPQHF
size: few
J: TRBJ1-5
V: TRBV15
D: -